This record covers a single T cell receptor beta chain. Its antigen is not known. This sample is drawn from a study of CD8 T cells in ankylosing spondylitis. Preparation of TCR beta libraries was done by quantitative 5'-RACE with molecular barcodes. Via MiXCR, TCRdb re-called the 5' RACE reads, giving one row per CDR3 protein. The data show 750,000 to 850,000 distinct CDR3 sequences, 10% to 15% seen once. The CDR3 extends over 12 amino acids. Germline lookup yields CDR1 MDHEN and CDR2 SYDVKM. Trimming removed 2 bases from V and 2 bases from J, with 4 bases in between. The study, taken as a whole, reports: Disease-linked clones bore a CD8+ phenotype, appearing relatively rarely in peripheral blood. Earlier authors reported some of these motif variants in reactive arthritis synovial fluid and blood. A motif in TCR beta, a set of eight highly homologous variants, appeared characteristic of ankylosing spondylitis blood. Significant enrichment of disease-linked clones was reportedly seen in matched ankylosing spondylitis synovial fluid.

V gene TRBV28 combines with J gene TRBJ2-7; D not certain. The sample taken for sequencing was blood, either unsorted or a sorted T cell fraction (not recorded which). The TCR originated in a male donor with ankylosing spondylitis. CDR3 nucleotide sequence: TGTGCCAGCAGTTTACCGACCTACGAGCAGTACTTC. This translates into CASSLPTYEQYF.